The following is a TCR beta chain sequence with its context. The data originate from a study of blood T cell repertoires in COVID-19. Study background: Sites across the United States, Italy and Spain contributed samples from acute and convalescent COVID-19. The analysed material was cDNA or gDNA that came from T cells, B-cell-depleted T cells, or PBMCs.

As handled by the study authors: Researchers report that nucleated cell counts were estimated from reference gene primer amplification. TCRdb keeps only in-frame clones here, not all; method: immunoSEQ multiplex PCR. V, J and clone size are those of that table, while D and trimming were read from the DNA. The sample lists approximately 40,000 clones, around 84% seen once, with 35% to 45% in the top ten. The CDR3 consists of 13 residues. The germline gives CDR1 SQVTM, CDR2 ANQGSEA. V was shortened by 4 bases and J by 4 bases, with 13 bases between the two germline ends. V and J are TRBV29-1 and TRBJ1-2, with D possibly TRBD1 on 5 matching bases. This clonotype originated in a human donor in a cohort sampled during active COVID-19. The source material was peripheral blood. CDR3 protein: CSVAPRGGYGYTF. The CDR3 bases are TGCAGCGTTGCCCCACGCGGGGGCTATGGCTACACCTTC.